This T cell receptor (beta chain) was recovered during a study of shared clonotypes between healthy human individuals. Across the study: Plates per donor: three CD4 naive, three CD4 memory, two CD8 naive, one CD8 memory. The study's findings and limits: A few donors had about 5% of their naive CD4 clonotypes in common.

As to this clone: Its specificity is unknown. The same CDR3 can be traced to other DNA sequences in this sample.

Participating donors were healthy, HIV-negative adults free of recent acute infections or vaccinations. The CDR3 is 12 amino acids. Trimming cost V 4 bases and J 5 bases, with 9 bases left between them. CDR1 is SNHLY and CDR2 is FYNNEI in the germline V gene. The repertoire was sequenced with immunoSEQ multiplex PCR; TCRdb's copy has only in-frame clones and lacks some. This table has about a million clones, approximately 76% appearing once. This rearrangement joins TRBV2 to TRBJ2-7; D call uncertain. Sequencing was carried out using memory CD4+ T cells sorted from blood. As to subset: CD45RA-negative fraction. This sequence was found in a young man in good health. CDR3 coding DNA: TGTGCCAGCAGTGTAGGACGAAACGAGCAGTACTTC. It encodes CASSVGRNEQYF.